Each of the 20 T cell receptor beta chains below was sequenced from the same sample in a study of pediatric ulcerative colitis. Rectal tissue came from one to two pinch biopsies taken at colonoscopy. Sequencing was performed with immunoSEQ multiplex PCR; in TCRdb, only in-frame clones are kept and a portion is missing. The sample carries over 15,000 clones, around 74% recorded once. Sequenced input: gut tissue. The receptors shown here come from a boy between 10 and 17 years old with moderate ulcerative colitis.

The genes are TRBV7-3 and TRBJ2-3; D is unclear. This CDR3 spans 15 amino acids. The ends were cut back, 2 bases at V and 5 bases at J, with 14 bases in the middle. Germline CDR1 SGHTA, CDR2 FQGTGA. The CDR3 region has the DNA TGTGCCAGCAGCTTAGATCTAGTCCCGGGAGATACGCAGTATTTT. Protein sequence: CASSLDLVPGDTQYF. Filled out from reference TRBV7-3 and TRBJ2-3, the complete variable domain reads GAGVSQTPSNKVTEKGKYVELRCDPISGHTALYWYRQSLGQGPEFLIYFQGTGAADDSGLPNDRFFAVRPEGSVSTLKIQRTERGDSAVYLCASSLDLVPGDTQYFGPGTRLTVL.

The chain joins TRBV19 to TRBJ2-7; 7 bases map to TRBD2. CDR3 length: 14 residues. The V gene end was trimmed by 10 bases and the J gene end by 1 base; junction bases not matched to a gene: 10. The V gene's germline CDR1 is LNHDA and CDR2 SQIVND (reference sequence). CDR3 sequence (DNA): TGTGCCACCACGGGGGGTACATCTTCCTACGAGCAGTACTTC. Encoded protein: CATTGGTSSYEQYF.

This clone showed up just a few times. This chain joins TRBV4-1 and TRBJ1-2, with D maybe TRBD1 (6 bases). The V gene lost 4 bases and the J gene lost 0 bases, with 12 bases spanning the gap. CDR3 length: 15 amino acids. CDR1 is MGHRA and CDR2 is YSYEKL in the germline V gene. CDR3 loop: CASSPRQEPNYGYTF. The CDR3, as DNA: TGCGCCAGCAGCCCCCGACAGGAGCCTAACTATGGCTACACCTTC.

The chain employs TRBV5-1 and TRBJ2-3; D gene unclear. There are 13 residues in the CDR3. Germline CDR1 is SGHRS and CDR2 is YFSETQ. V dropped 0 bases and J dropped 4 bases, with 6 bases sitting between them. The CDR3 is CASSLGGADTQYF. The DNA of the CDR3 is TGCGCCAGCAGCTTGGGTGGAGCAGATACGCAGTATTTT.

This clone was seen only a few times. V usage is TRBV14 and J usage is TRBJ2-7; TRBD2 matches at 9 bases. Unmatched junction bases numbered 6, after V lost 4 bases and J lost 2 bases. Germline V gene sequence: CDR1 SGHDN, CDR2 FVKESK. The CDR3 loop spans 15 amino acids. CDR3 amino acids: CASSPTSGLTYEQYF. CDR3 bases: TGTGCCAGCAGCCCGACTAGCGGATTAACCTACGAGCAGTACTTC.

The rearrangement links TRBV19 to TRBJ2-1, with 12 bases identical to TRBD1. This CDR3 has 15 amino acids. CDR1 and CDR2 from the germline V gene are LNHDA and SQIVND (reference sequence). J lost 7 bases, V lost 4 bases, and 5 bases had no gene match. CDR3 sequence reads: CASSTGTGGRNEQFF. CDR3 nucleotides: TGTGCCAGTAGTACCGGGACAGGGGGCAGGAATGAGCAGTTCTTC.

The chain employs TRBV4-1 and TRBJ2-3; perhaps TRBD1 as D (6 bases). The CDR3 is 14 amino acids. Per germline, CDR1 MGHRA and CDR2 YSYEKL. The V end lost 4 bases, the J end lost 4 bases, and 12 bases lay between the germline ends. The CDR3 region has the DNA TGCGCCAGCAGCCCAGGGGCAGAACCAGATACGCAGTATTTT. It codes for CASSPGAEPDTQYF.

The rearrangement links TRBV6-1 to TRBJ1-4; 7 positions match TRBD1. This CDR3 contains 16 residues. The V and J ends lost 4 bases and 5 bases, in that order; junction bases with no gene match: 10. CDR1 and CDR2 (germline): MNHNS, SASEGT. CDR3 bases: TGTGCCAGCAGTGGCCATGGCGGGACAGTGAATGAAAAACTGTTTTTT. Residues: CASSGHGGTVNEKLFF.

This clone appeared a few times. The J gene is TRBJ1-3, the V gene TRBV5-4, with D perhaps TRBD1 (5 bases). The CDR3 runs to 14 residues. CDR1 is SGHNT, CDR2 YYREEE, per germline (reference sequence). Trimming left V 4 bases short and J 4 bases short, with 12 bases between. The CDR3 spells CASSMGDTGNTIYF. The CDR3 DNA sequence: TGTGCCAGCAGCATGGGGGATACCGGAAACACCATATATTTT.

The genes are TRBV5-6 and TRBJ1-2, with no clear D. The CDR3 runs to 16 residues. Per the germline V gene, CDR1 is SGHDT and CDR2 is YYEEEE. V lost 2 bases, J lost 0 bases, and 14 bases lay in between. CDR3 residues: CASSFLEQTSNYGYTF. The CDR3 DNA reads TGTGCCAGCAGCTTCCTAGAACAAACCTCTAACTATGGCTACACCTTC.

The rearrangement links TRBV29-1 to TRBJ2-1, with TRBD1 matching over 9 bases. CDR1 SQVTM and CDR2 ANQGSEA come from the germline V gene. The V and J ends lost 6 bases and 8 bases, in that order; junction bases with no gene match: 14. The CDR3 contains 15 residues. CDR3 sequence (DNA): TGCAGCGTCCCCGCCGGACAGGGGAGTCGACATGAGCAGTTCTTC. This translates into CSVPAGQGSRHEQFF.

This clone was seen once. This rearrangement joins TRBV15 to TRBJ1-4; D not resolved. The V and J ends lost 3 bases and 7 bases respectively, with 9 bases between them. This CDR3 contains 13 residues. Germline V CDR1 and CDR2: LNHNV, YYDKDF (reference sequence). In nucleotides, the CDR3 is TGTGCCACCAGCAGGGGGAATCTTGAAAAACTGTTTTTT. Translated, it gives CATSRGNLEKLFF. Complete variable domain (other parts from reference TRBV15 and TRBJ1-4): DAMVIQNPRYQVTQFGKPVTLSCSQTLNHNVMYWYQQKSSQAPKLLFHYYDKDFNNEADTPDNFQSRRPNTSFCFLDIRSPGLGDTAMYLCATSRGNLEKLFFGSGTQLSVL.

The chain couples TRBV19 to TRBJ2-5, with D possibly called TRBD1 or TRBD2 (7 bases each). V gave up 2 bases and J gave up 2 bases, with 12 bases separating them. The CDR3 covers 15 residues. Germline V lookup: CDR1 LNHDA, CDR2 SQIVND (reference sequence). The CDR3 DNA sequence: TGTGCCAGTAGTATATCTCAGGGGGGGCAAGAGACCCAGTACTTC. As protein: CASSISQGGQETQYF.

This sequence joins TRBV6-5 and TRBJ2-7; unclear D gene. This CDR3 comprises 12 residues. The germline V gene encodes CDR1 MNHEY and CDR2 SVGAGI. V was pared by 2 bases and J by 3 bases, with 5 bases between. The CDR3 sequence: CASSYNGYEQYF. CDR3 nucleotide sequence: TGTGCCAGCAGTTACAACGGCTACGAGCAGTACTTC.

The V and J genes are TRBV5-1 and TRBJ2-7; 8 positions match TRBD1. The CDR3 sequence is 13 residues long. The J segment lost 1 base and the V segment lost 6 bases, leaving 3 bases of the junction unmatched. The germline CDR1 and CDR2 sequences are SGHRS and YFSETQ. Here the CDR3 reads CASNRDRSYEQYF. The CDR3 nucleotides read TGCGCCAGCAACCGGGACAGGTCCTACGAGCAGTACTTC.

V is TRBV19 and J is TRBJ1-2, with D tentatively TRBD1 (6 bases). Germline V gene sequence: CDR1 LNHDA, CDR2 SQIVND (reference sequence). V was trimmed by 5 bases and J by 0 bases, leaving 16 bases between them. This CDR3 spans 16 amino acids. The CDR3, as DNA: TGTGCCAGTAGTCTCAGACAGGATCTCTCTAACTATGGCTACACCTTC. Translated: CASSLRQDLSNYGYTF.

The rearrangement uses TRBV7-9 and TRBJ2-5; 12 bases agree with TRBD1. The CDR3 is made up of 16 amino acids. The germline V gene encodes CDR1 SEHNR and CDR2 FQNEAQ (reference sequence). Trimming cost V 5 bases and J 5 bases; bases outside gene matches: 9. This CDR3 reads CASSNPRDRGRETQYF. DNA of the CDR3: TGTGCCAGCAGCAACCCCCGGGACAGGGGGCGGGAGACCCAGTACTTC.

This clone was picked up one time. This rearrangement joins TRBV29-1 to TRBJ1-1; D gene unclear. The CDR3 covers 14 residues. The germline V gene encodes CDR1 SQVTM and CDR2 ANQGSEA. V was pared by 4 bases and J by 1 base, with 13 bases between. This CDR3 is CSVGVRLGNTEAFF. CDR3 DNA: TGCAGCGTTGGGGTCCGACTGGGGAACACTGAAGCTTTCTTT.

V and J are TRBV4-1 and TRBJ2-2; TRBD2 matches 8 bases. The CDR3 consists of 15 residues. CDR1 MGHRA and CDR2 YSYEKL come from the germline V gene. Trimming removed 5 bases from V and 6 bases from J; junction bases left unmatched: 8. Written as DNA, the CDR3 is TGCGCCAGCAGCTTCGGACTAGCTTCGTCCGGGGAGCTGTTTTTT. Translating gives CASSFGLASSGELFF.

V gene TRBV7-3 combines with J gene TRBJ2-2, with a tentative D call TRBD1 (6 bases). The CDR3 is made up of 16 amino acids. V was cut by 5 bases and J by 5 bases, with 18 bases left in between. Germline values: CDR1 SGHTA, CDR2 FQGTGA. CDR3 protein: CASSPRRTEGTGELFF. DNA of the CDR3: TGTGCCAGCAGCCCAAGGCGGACAGAGGGTACCGGGGAGCTGTTTTTT.